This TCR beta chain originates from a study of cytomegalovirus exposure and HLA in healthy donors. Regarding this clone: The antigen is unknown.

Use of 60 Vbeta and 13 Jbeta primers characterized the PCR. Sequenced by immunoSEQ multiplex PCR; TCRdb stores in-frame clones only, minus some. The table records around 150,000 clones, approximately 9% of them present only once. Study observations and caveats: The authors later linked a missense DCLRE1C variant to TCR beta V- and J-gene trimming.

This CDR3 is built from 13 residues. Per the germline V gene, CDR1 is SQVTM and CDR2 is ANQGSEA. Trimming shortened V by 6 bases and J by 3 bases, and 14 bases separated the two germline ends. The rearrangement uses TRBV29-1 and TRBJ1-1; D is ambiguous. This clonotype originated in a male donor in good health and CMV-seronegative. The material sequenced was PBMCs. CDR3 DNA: TGCAGCGTCGTAGGACTGTCCGACACTGAAGCTTTCTTT. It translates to CSVVGLSDTEAFF.